This TCR beta chain was captured by sequencing in a study of blood T cell repertoires in COVID-19 (dated by TCRdb to about 2020). Regarding the study in general: The collaborator samples originated in the United States, Italy and Spain and spanned the acute and convalescent phases of COVID-19. The repertoires were released in a freely available public database meant as a resource for research on the immune response to SARS-CoV-2. Where HLA class I and class II types were available, the types were taken from metadata supplied by the sample provider, not from assay-based typing. Samples came from the ongoing ImmuneRACE study (first 160 participants) plus 1,254 subjects from 6 global collaborators. The dataset comprised deeply sampled blood TCRbeta repertoires from subjects exposed to, actively infected with, or recovered from COVID-19. The material from the prospective study consisted of cDNA or gDNA derived from T cells, B-cell-depleted T cells, or PBMCs. Sample metadata almost always included a de-identified subject ID, COVID-19 status, age in years and sex.

Study-wide conclusions, independent of this receptor: The amount of clinical and demographic metadata varied by source and participant and was provided uncurated.

Enrolling through a virtual design, the prospective study's participants ranged in age from roughly 18 to 90 years and lived across about two dozen United States geographic areas. Cohort assignment in the prospective study relied on participant-reported clinical history from a screening survey and a study questionnaire. ImmuneRACE Cohort 3 recovered participants were defined by two consecutive negative NP/OP PCR tests, healthcare professional clearance, or symptom resolution. Mobile phlebotomists in the prospective study collected whole blood, serum and a nasopharyngeal or oropharyngeal swab from every participant. Prospective study participants could optionally give additional blood draws and questionnaires over an approximately two-month period. Prospective study blood samples were shipped either frozen or at room temperature before DNA extraction. TCRbeta CDR3 regions were amplified from genomic DNA using the immunoSEQ Assay, a bias-controlled multiplex PCR. Concerning the study's data processing: Within the assay, amplification of reference gene primers was used to estimate how many nucleated cells each sample contained. To quantify the absolute abundance of each unique TCRbeta CDR3 rearrangement, sequence reads were collapsed and filtered. For each sample, productive Simpson clonality was calculated by taking the square root of Simpson's diversity index across productive rearrangements. TCRdb holds this immuneACCESS table with in-frame rearrangements only. Some clones are missing; in checked studies, unresolved V genes explain under half, and the rest has no known cause. For V, J and clone size, that table is used; D and trimming come from the DNA. The sample table records about 270,000 clones; approximately 85% of these occur just once. Approximately 1% of the sample is held by the ten biggest clonotypes.

About this clone itself: It lacks a known antigen. Per-base quality was not reported, and no clone a single base away is much larger than it.

The receptor comes from a woman aged 25 to 39 who had recovered from COVID-19. Sequenced material: PBMCs or T cells enriched from blood (not recorded which).

This receptor has the CDR3 CASSSRQGAGYEQYF. The DNA is TGTGCCAGCAGCTCACGACAGGGGGCGGGATACGAGCAGTACTTC. This chain joins TRBV5-6 to TRBJ2-7, with 10 bases aligning to TRBD1. Relative to germline, V is missing 3 bases and J is missing 4 bases, with 7 bases of the junction outside any gene match. The CDR3 numbers 15 residues from cysteine through phenylalanine. The only DNA kept is the CDR3, 45 bases in frame from the first base. Taken from the germline V gene, the CDR1 and CDR2 loops are SGHDT and YYEEEE.